The 15 T cell receptor beta chains in this list originate from one sample, sequenced in a study of blood T cell repertoires in COVID-19. Clones were read by immunoSEQ multiplex PCR, and TCRdb kept only the in-frame ones, dropping some. This table has some 330,000 clones, around 83% appearing once. Sequenced input: PBMCs or T cells enriched from blood (not recorded which). The receptors here all came from a woman aged 50 to 65 who had recovered from COVID-19.

The genes are TRBV5-6 and TRBJ1-2; D is ambiguous. The length of the CDR3 is 13 residues. Trimming stripped 4 bases from V and 3 bases from J, with 10 bases between. From germline, CDR1 is SGHDT and CDR2 YYEEEE. The CDR3 here is CASSGGMDYGYTF. The CDR3 DNA reads TGTGCCAGCAGCGGAGGGATGGACTATGGCTACACCTTC.

The rearrangement joins TRBV7-9 to TRBJ2-7; TRBD1 agrees at 8 bases. CDR3 length: 17 residues. Trimming took 5 bases from V and 3 from J; bases not matched to a gene: 15. Germline V gene data show CDR1 as SEHNR and CDR2 as FQNEAQ (reference sequence). CDR3: CASSPIVYRGELYEQYF. The CDR3, as DNA: TGTGCCAGCAGCCCCATAGTCTACAGGGGGGAACTCTACGAGCAGTACTTC.

V gene TRBV27 combines with J gene TRBJ1-5; TRBD1 might be the D (5 bases). CDR1 is MNHEY and CDR2 is SMNVEV in the germline V gene (reference sequence). The V end lost 6 bases, the J end lost 3 bases, and 12 bases lay between the germline ends. The CDR3 has 14 amino acids. In DNA form, the CDR3 reads TGTGCCAGCAGATCGAGACAGATCAATCAGCCCCAGCATTTT. This codes for CASRSRQINQPQHF.

This clone was seen a few times. The genes are TRBV7-9 and TRBJ2-1, with TRBD1 as a possible D gene (5 bases). Per germline, CDR1 SEHNR and CDR2 FQNEAQ (reference sequence). Trimming removed 5 bases at V and 9 bases at J, with 8 bases between. The CDR3 runs to 11 residues. The CDR3 DNA follows: TGTGCCAGCAGCAAGCAGGGTGAGCAGTTCTTC. Translation gives CASSKQGEQFF.

The rearrangement joins TRBV14 to TRBJ1-6; D unclear. From germline, CDR1 is SGHDN and CDR2 FVKESK. The CDR3 spans 12 residues. The V and J ends lost 1 base and 14 bases respectively, with 9 bases between them. CDR3 region: CASSQVGSALHF. As DNA, the CDR3 is TGTGCCAGCAGCCAAGTGGGTAGCGCCCTCCACTTT. The full variable domain, with the rest looked up from reference TRBV14 and TRBJ1-6, is EAGVTQFPSHSVIEKGQTVTLRCDPISGHDNLYWYRRVMGKEIKFLLHFVKESKQDESGMPNNRFLAERTGGTYSTLKVQPAELEDSGVYFCASSQVGSALHFGNGTRLTVT.

J is TRBJ2-5 and V is TRBV11-3; 10 bases map to TRBD1. The V gene's germline CDR1 is SGHNT and CDR2 YENEEA. This CDR3 region has 13 residues. Trimming cost V 5 bases and J 3 bases; bases outside gene matches: 0. The CDR3 region is CASSGTGEETQYF. As DNA, the CDR3 is TGTGCCAGCAGCGGGACAGGGGAAGAGACCCAGTACTTC.

The chain uses TRBV19 and TRBJ1-2; 8 positions agree with TRBD1. The ends lost 4 bases at V and 1 base at J; junction bases unmatched: 8. Germline CDR1 reads LNHDA; CDR2 reads SQIVND (reference sequence). CDR3 length: 16 amino acids. The CDR3 protein is CASSKGQVPFNYGYTF. The CDR3 DNA sequence: TGTGCCAGTAGTAAGGGACAGGTTCCTTTTAACTATGGCTACACCTTC. The full variable domain, with the rest looked up from reference TRBV19 and TRBJ1-2, is DGGITQSPKYLFRKEGQNVTLSCEQNLNHDAMYWYRQDPGQGLRLIYYSQIVNDFQKGDIAEGYSVSREKKESFPLTVTSAQKNPTAFYLCASSKGQVPFNYGYTFGSGTRLTVV.

This rearrangement joins TRBV5-8 to TRBJ1-1; TRBD1 might be the D (6 bases). Looked up from germline, CDR1 is SGHTS and CDR2 is YDEGEE. The CDR3 contains 17 residues. V was cut by 5 bases and J by 0 bases, with 20 bases left in between. CDR3 region: CASSTYPGGAMNTEAFF. CDR3 nucleotide sequence: TGTGCCAGCAGTACCTATCCGGGGGGCGCGATGAACACTGAAGCTTTCTTT. Full variable domain (outside the CDR3, taken from reference TRBV5-8 and TRBJ1-1): EAGVTQSPTHLIKTRGQQATLRCSPISGHTSVYWYQQALGLGLQFLLWYDEGEERNRGNFPPRFSGRQFPNYSSELNVNALELEDSALYLCASSTYPGGAMNTEAFFGQGTRLTVV.

This clone was seen a single time. The V gene is TRBV7-9, the J gene TRBJ1-1, with TRBD1 as a possible D gene (5 bases). V was cut by 6 bases and J by 6 bases, with 11 bases left in between. The CDR3 totals 12 residues. Germline V gives CDR1 SEHNR, CDR2 FQNEAQ (reference sequence). In DNA, the CDR3 is TGTGCCAGCAGGTCGGGGGGGGCTGAAGCTTTCTTT. Residues: CASRSGGAEAFF.

CDR3 nucleotides: TGTGCCAGCAGCTTGTATTCGACAGGGCTCTCCTACGAGCAGTACTTC. This codes for CASSLYSTGLSYEQYF. This chain connects TRBV5-6 to TRBJ2-7, with TRBD1 identical over 7 bases. CDR3 size: 16 residues. The V gene end was trimmed by 1 base and the J gene end by 0 bases; junction bases not matched to a gene: 7. CDR1 is SGHDT, CDR2 YYEEEE, per germline.

CDR3 sequence (DNA): TGTGCCAGCAGTCGCCCGGGACTAGCGGACTACGAGCAGTACTTC. Translating it yields CASSRPGLADYEQYF. The chain links TRBV27 to TRBJ2-7, with 11 bases lining up with TRBD2. CDR3 length: 15 residues. Trimming at V came to 5 bases and at J to 3 bases, leaving 6 bases not matched to a gene. Germline CDR1 reads MNHEY; CDR2 reads SMNVEV (reference sequence).

The genes are TRBV6-5 and TRBJ1-6; 7 bases match TRBD1. The V segment lost 11 bases and the J segment 7 bases; nucleotides outside the gene matches: 8. The CDR3 length is 13 residues. Germline CDR1 reads MNHEY; CDR2 reads SVGAGI. The CDR3 loop reads CAVQGRENSPLHF. The CDR3 nucleotides are TGTGCCGTACAGGGGCGGGAAAATTCACCCCTCCACTTT.

The chain couples TRBV19 to TRBJ1-6; 7 nucleotides agree with TRBD1. J lost 7 bases, V lost 10 bases, and 7 bases had no gene match. CDR3 length equals 13 residues. Germline values: CDR1 LNHDA, CDR2 SQIVND (reference sequence). DNA of the CDR3: TGTGCCACTGCACAGGGGTTGAATTCACCCCTCCACTTT. It codes for CATAQGLNSPLHF.

This clone has only one observation. CDR3 sequence reads: CASSLALASTDTQYF. Written as DNA, the CDR3 is TGTGCCAGCAGCTTGGCGCTAGCGAGCACAGATACGCAGTATTTT. V and J are TRBV5-5 and TRBJ2-3; D is possibly TRBD2 (6 bases). CDR1 is SGHKS and CDR2 is YYEKEE in the germline V gene (reference sequence). The CDR3 totals 15 residues. Trimming removed 0 bases at V and 0 bases at J, with 8 bases between.

The chain uses TRBV3-1 (or the pseudogene TRBV3-2) and TRBJ2-7; D may be TRBD2 (6 bases). The germline CDR1 and CDR2 sequences are LGHDT and YNNKEL (reference sequence). The V end lost 6 bases, the J end lost 6 bases, and 15 bases lay between the germline ends. CDR3 length: 13 residues. The DNA of the CDR3 is TGTGCCAGCAGTCCTTGGCAGGGAGGCGAGCAGTACTTC. It codes for CASSPWQGGEQYF.